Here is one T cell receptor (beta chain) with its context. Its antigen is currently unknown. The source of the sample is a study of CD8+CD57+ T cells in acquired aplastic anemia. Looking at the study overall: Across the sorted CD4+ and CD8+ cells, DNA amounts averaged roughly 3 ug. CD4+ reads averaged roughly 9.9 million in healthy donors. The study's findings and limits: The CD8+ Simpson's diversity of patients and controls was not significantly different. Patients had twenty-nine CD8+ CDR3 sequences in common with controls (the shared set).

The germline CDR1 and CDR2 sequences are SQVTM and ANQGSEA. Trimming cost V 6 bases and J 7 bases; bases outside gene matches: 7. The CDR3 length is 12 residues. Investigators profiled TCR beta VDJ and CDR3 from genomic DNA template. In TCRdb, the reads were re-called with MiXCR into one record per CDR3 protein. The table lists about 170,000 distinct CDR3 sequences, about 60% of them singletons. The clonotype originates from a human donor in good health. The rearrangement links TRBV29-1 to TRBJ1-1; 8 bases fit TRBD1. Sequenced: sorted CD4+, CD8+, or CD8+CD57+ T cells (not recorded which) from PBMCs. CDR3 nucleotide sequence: TGCAGCGTGGCCGGGACAGGTCTTGAAGCTTTCTTT. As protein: CSVAGTGLEAFF.